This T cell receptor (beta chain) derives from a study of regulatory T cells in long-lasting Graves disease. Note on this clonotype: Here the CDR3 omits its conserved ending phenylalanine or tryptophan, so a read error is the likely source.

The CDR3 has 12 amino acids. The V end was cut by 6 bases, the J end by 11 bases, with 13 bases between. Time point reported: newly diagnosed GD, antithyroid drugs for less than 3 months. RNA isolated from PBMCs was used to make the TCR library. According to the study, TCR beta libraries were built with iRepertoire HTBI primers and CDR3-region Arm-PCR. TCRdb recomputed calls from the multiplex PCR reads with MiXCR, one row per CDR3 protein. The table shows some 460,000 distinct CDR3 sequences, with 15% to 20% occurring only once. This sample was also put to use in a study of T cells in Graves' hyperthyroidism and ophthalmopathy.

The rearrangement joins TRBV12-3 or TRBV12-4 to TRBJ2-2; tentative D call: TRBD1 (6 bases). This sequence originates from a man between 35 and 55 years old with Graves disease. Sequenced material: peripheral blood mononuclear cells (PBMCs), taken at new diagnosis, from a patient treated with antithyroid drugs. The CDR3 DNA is TGTGCCAGCAGCCTTACAGGGAAAGAGCTGTTTCTT. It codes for CASSLTGKELFL.